Each of the 26 T cell receptor beta chains below was sequenced from the same sample in a study of T cell repertoires in cytomegalovirus infection. TCRdb passed the reads through MiXCR, listing each CDR3 protein once. The profile covers around 630,000 distinct CDR3 sequences, with approximately 24% appearing a single time and 6.5% to 10% taken by the ten largest. The material sequenced was CD8+ T cells from PBMCs. These receptors were obtained from a human donor in good health (CMV status not recorded). Some clones in this sample may be carry-over from other donors' samples.

On this clonotype itself: One base away lies a much larger clone, so this may be a sequencing read error. This chain connects TRBV11-2 to TRBJ2-2, with D perhaps matching TRBD1 (5 bases). The germline gives CDR1 SGHAT, CDR2 FQNNGV. V shed 10 bases and J shed 5 bases, with 23 bases lying between them. The CDR3 is 16 residues long. CDR3 sequence (DNA): TGTGCCAACAGGCCCCTGTTGGGGTTGGAGACCGGGGAGCTGTTTTTT. This codes for CANRPLLGLETGELFF.

A few counts support this clonotype. The chain joins TRBV28 to TRBJ2-7; 7 nucleotides align to TRBD2. V dropped 3 bases and J dropped 5; count of bases not matched to a gene: 7. CDR1 MDHEN and CDR2 SYDVKM come from the germline V gene. The CDR3 extends over 14 amino acids. CDR3 residues: CASSFSGRGDEQYF. The CDR3 DNA reads as TGTGCCAGCAGTTTCTCCGGCCGGGGGGACGAGCAGTACTTC. Variable domain in full (rest from reference TRBV28 and TRBJ2-7): DVKVTQSSRYLVKRTGEKVFLECVQDMDHENMFWYRQDPGLGLRLIYFSYDVKMKEKGDIPEGYSVSREKKERFSLILESASTNQTSMYLCASSFSGRGDEQYFGPGTRLTVT.

Of note for this clonotype: A much larger clone differs from this one at a single base, so this may be a read error. The missing conserved phenylalanine or tryptophan at the end of this CDR3 makes a read error likely. V and J are TRBV7-6 and TRBJ2-1; a weak D match, TRBD2 (6 bases). This CDR3 has 13 residues. The V gene's germline CDR1 is SGHVS and CDR2 FNYEAQ. Trimming shortened V by 5 bases and J by 7 bases, and 12 bases separated the two germline ends. DNA of the CDR3: TGTGCCAGCAGCCAAGGCGGGGAGAATGAGCAGTTCTCC. Translating gives CASSQGGENEQFS.

This chain uses TRBV10-3 with TRBJ2-7; 8 bases are a match to TRBD1. The CDR3 covers 14 residues. The germline V gene encodes CDR1 ENHRY and CDR2 SYGVKD. Trimming took 4 bases from V and 7 from J; bases not matched to a gene: 9. The CDR3 protein is CAISANPGTGEQYV. The CDR3 nucleotides are TGTGCCATCAGTGCTAATCCCGGGACAGGTGAGCAGTACGTC.

The rearrangement joins TRBV12-3 or TRBV12-4 to TRBJ2-3; D is uncertain. Deletions cut 3 bases from V and 8 bases from J, with 15 bases between. The CDR3 contains 14 residues. The CDR3 region has the DNA TGTGCCAGCAGTTTCCCGGACGGGCCCGGTACGCAGTATTTT. Translation: CASSFPDGPGTQYF.

The rearrangement uses TRBV3-1 and TRBJ1-2, with D maybe TRBD1 (5 bases). CDR3 length: 14 residues. V was shortened by 2 bases and J by 4 bases, with 11 bases between the two germline ends. Per the germline V gene, CDR1 is LGHDT and CDR2 is YNNKEL (reference sequence). The CDR3 is CASSQSRVSYGYTF. DNA of the CDR3: TGTGCCAGCAGCCAATCCAGGGTCAGCTATGGCTACACCTTC. Supplemented by reference TRBV3-1 and TRBJ1-2, the full variable domain reads DTAVSQTPKYLVTQMGNDKSIKCEQNLGHDTMYWYKQDSKKFLKIMFSYNNKELIINETVPNRFSPKSPDKAHLNLHINSLELGDSAVYFCASSQSRVSYGYTFGSGTRLTVV.

V usage is TRBV6-4 and J usage is TRBJ2-1; 9 nucleotides align to TRBD2. Trimming removed 4 bases from V and 8 bases from J; junction bases left unmatched: 12. Looked up from germline, CDR1 is MRHNA and CDR2 is SNTAGT. CDR3 length: 16 residues. The CDR3 region has the DNA TGTGCCAGCAGTGCCCACCCTGGCGGGGGGGCAGATGAGCAGTTCTTC. It specifies CASSAHPGGGADEQFF.

The chain has TRBV2 and TRBJ2-7; either TRBD1 or TRBD2 may fit D (5 bases each). Germline values: CDR1 SNHLY, CDR2 FYNNEI. This CDR3 has 12 amino acids. CDR3 DNA: TGTGTAGGGACGGTCGCTTCCTACGAGCAGTACGTC. Its translation is CVGTVASYEQYV.

This clonotype was observed once. The V gene is TRBV29-1, the J gene TRBJ1-2; D ambiguous. The CDR3 runs to 13 residues. V lost 4 bases to trimming and J lost 0 bases, with 9 bases between them. Germline V lookup: CDR1 SQVTM, CDR2 ANQGSEA. The CDR3 coding sequence is TGCAGCGTTGGTTTCGATCCTAACTATGGCTACACCTTC. It specifies CSVGFDPNYGYTF.

The chain combines TRBV11-2 with TRBJ2-1; D is possibly TRBD2 (5 bases). The germline V gene has CDR1 SGHAT and CDR2 FQNNGV. V lost 0 bases and J lost 12, with 21 bases in between. This CDR3 has 16 amino acids. CDR3 amino acids: CASSLDEDSPLQGQFF. The CDR3 DNA is TGTGCCAGCAGCTTAGATGAGGACTCTCCCCTGCAAGGGCAGTTCTTC.

This chain joins TRBV11-2 and TRBJ2-1; no clear D gene. V was pared by 5 bases and J by 8 bases, with 10 bases between. The V gene's germline CDR1 is SGHAT and CDR2 FQNNGV. This CDR3 spans 12 amino acids. CDR3 coding DNA: TGTGCCAGCAGCCCACAACACGATGAGCAGTTCTTC. Translating gives CASSPQHDEQFF.

This clonotype showed up just a few times. Since a much larger clone is just one base distant, this may be a read error. The chain employs TRBV7-8 and TRBJ2-3; TRBD2 aligns across 8 bases. Per germline, CDR1 SGHVS and CDR2 FQNEAQ. The CDR3 is 15 amino acids. The CDR3, as DNA: TGTGCCAACAGCCCGCGACGGGGGGGTGGAGATACGCAGTATTTT. This sequence encodes CANSPRRGGGDTQYF.

This clonotype was found many times. The V gene is TRBV7-6, the J gene TRBJ2-7, with 8 positions matching TRBD2. The ends lost 1 base at V and 2 bases at J; junction bases unmatched: 1. Per germline, CDR1 SGHVS and CDR2 FNYEAQ. CDR3 size: 14 residues. The CDR3 DNA is TGTGCCAGCAGCTTAGTGGGACTAGCCTACGAGCAGTACTTC. It yields the protein CASSLVGLAYEQYF.

This clonotype was seen a few times. The chain recombines TRBV5-5 with TRBJ2-2, with 7 bases aligning to TRBD1. The germline V gene has CDR1 SGHKS and CDR2 YYEKEE (reference sequence). V lost 1 base, J lost 9 bases, and 3 bases stayed unmatched. CDR3 length: 13 amino acids. The CDR3 nucleotides read TGTGCCAGCAGCTTGAGCAGGGGGAGGGAGCTGTTTTTT. Its translation is CASSLSRGRELFF.

This clonotype was recorded a few times. The DNA for the CDR3 is TGTGCCATCAGGGACGGCCGAGAGACCCAGTACTTC. Translated, it gives CAIRDGRETQYF. The gene calls are TRBV10-3 and TRBJ2-5; D ambiguous. V gave up 6 bases and J gave up 4 bases, with 9 bases separating them. The CDR3 sequence is 12 residues long. CDR1 is ENHRY and CDR2 is SYGVKD in the germline V gene.

The rearrangement uses TRBV5-6 and TRBJ1-1, with TRBD1 identical over 7 bases. There are 17 residues in the CDR3. Looked up from germline, CDR1 is SGHDT and CDR2 is YYEEEE. V was pared by 3 bases and J by 0 bases, with 11 bases of the junction left unmatched. This CDR3 reads CASSSYLATGLNTEAFF. The CDR3 DNA reads as TGTGCCAGCAGCTCTTATTTGGCGACAGGGCTGAACACTGAAGCTTTCTTT.

This clonotype was picked up a small number of times. This chain joins TRBV28 and TRBJ2-4; D unresolved. This CDR3 contains 17 residues. Germline V gives CDR1 MDHEN, CDR2 SYDVKM. V gave up 2 bases and J gave up 0 bases, with 14 bases separating them. CDR3 sequence: CASSLPPRHLAKNIQYF. The CDR3 nucleotides read TGTGCCAGCAGTTTACCCCCGAGGCATCTAGCCAAAAACATTCAGTACTTC.

In its sample, this clonotype was seen a few times. The chain recombines TRBV6-5 with TRBJ1-2; D is possibly TRBD1 (5 bases). The CDR3 consists of 14 residues. CDR1 is MNHEY and CDR2 is SVGAGI in the germline V gene. V was shortened by 3 bases and J by 4 bases, with 12 bases between the two germline ends. The CDR3 DNA reads as TGTGCCAGCAGTTATCGGGGCTTTGGCTATGGCTACACCTTC. Protein: CASSYRGFGYGYTF.

The gene calls are TRBV2 and TRBJ2-7; D is possibly TRBD2 (5 bases). Deletions cut 6 bases from V and 2 bases from J, with 11 bases between. The CDR3 totals 13 residues. Per germline, CDR1 SNHLY and CDR2 FYNNEI. As DNA, the CDR3 is TGTGCCAGCAGCAGGACTCTGACCTACGAGCAGTACGTC. It is translated as CASSRTLTYEQYV.

Written as DNA, the CDR3 is TGCAGCGTCCCCCTGGGGAACACTGAAGCTTTCTTT. It is translated as CSVPLGNTEAFF. This chain links TRBV29-1 with TRBJ1-1; D uncertain. Per the germline V gene, CDR1 is SQVTM and CDR2 is ANQGSEA. This CDR3 spans 12 amino acids. V dropped 6 bases and J dropped 1 base, with 9 bases sitting between them. Using reference TRBV29-1 and TRBJ1-1 for the parts outside the CDR3, the full variable domain is SAVISQKPSRDICQRGTSLTIQCQVDSQVTMMFWYRQQPGQSLTLIATANQGSEATYESGFVIDKFPISRPNLTFSTLTVSNMSPEDSSIYLCSVPLGNTEAFFGQGTRLTVV.

The rearrangement uses TRBV20-1 and TRBJ2-3; 8 positions agree with TRBD2. The germline V gene has CDR1 DFQATT and CDR2 SNEGSKA (reference sequence). Trimming cost V 1 base and J 2 bases; bases outside gene matches: 17. The CDR3 is 19 amino acids. DNA of the CDR3: TGCAGTGCTAGAGTGACCGGCCAGGGACTAGTCCCTTTCACAGATACGCAGTATTTT. It encodes CSARVTGQGLVPFTDTQYF.

This clonotype was counted ten times or more. The DNA of the CDR3 is TGCAGTGCTAGAGATCGGGCAGGGAGCTCCTACGAGCAGTACTTC. Amino acid sequence: CSARDRAGSSYEQYF. This chain connects TRBV20-1 to TRBJ2-7; possibly TRBD1 or TRBD2 for D (5 bases each). Deletions cut 0 bases from V and 0 bases from J, with 12 bases between. Germline V CDR1 and CDR2: DFQATT, SNEGSKA (reference sequence). CDR3 length equals 15 residues.

This clonotype has at least ten counts. The chain uses TRBV28 and TRBJ2-1; D gene unclear. Per the germline V gene, CDR1 is MDHEN and CDR2 is SYDVKM. The CDR3 has 16 residues. Between the trimmed V and J ends, which lost 3 bases and 0 bases, there was a span of 12 bases. For the CDR3, the DNA is TGTGCCAGCAGTTTGGTCGGGTCAAGCTCCTACAATGAGCAGTTCTTC. Translating it yields CASSLVGSSSYNEQFF.

V gene TRBV28 combines with J gene TRBJ1-4, with a weak D call TRBD1 (6 bases). The CDR3 has 15 residues. V lost 3 bases and J 4 bases, leaving 12 bases between the germline ends. The germline CDR1 and CDR2 sequences are MDHEN and SYDVKM. This chain's CDR3 is CASSFMDSFNEKLFF. The CDR3 DNA sequence: TGTGCCAGCAGTTTTATGGACAGCTTTAATGAAAAACTGTTTTTT.

This chain uses TRBV27 with TRBJ1-1, with D unresolved. The CDR3 is 13 amino acids. Trimming took off 2 bases at V and 5 bases at J, with 9 bases between the two ends. Germline V gives CDR1 MNHEY, CDR2 SMNVEV (reference sequence). This CDR3 is CASSLLGSTEAFF. The CDR3 DNA reads TGTGCCAGCAGTTTACTTGGGTCGACTGAAGCTTTCTTT.

This clonotype has just a few counts. The rearrangement joins TRBV12-3 or TRBV12-4 to TRBJ2-5; D is possibly TRBD1 (6 bases). The V end was cut by 2 bases, the J end by 1 base, with 14 bases between. The CDR3 is made up of 16 amino acids. The CDR3 DNA reads TGTGCCAGCAGTTTATACAGGGTGTCAGCCCAAGAGACCCAGTACTTC. Protein sequence: CASSLYRVSAQETQYF.